This record covers a single T cell receptor beta chain. The sample originates from a study of shared clonotypes between healthy human individuals. The donor population consisted of healthy HIV-negative adults with no recent acute infections or vaccinations. Profiling relied on immunoSEQ multiplex PCR, and the TCRdb table lists in-frame clones only, not all of them. The profile shows approximately 2.1 million clones, 85% to 95% of them singletons. Sequencing was done on a sample of naive CD4+ T cells from PBMCs. The subset here: CD45RA+ positively selected. The origin of this receptor is a man aged 18 to 30 in good health. Some clones in this sample may be carry-over from other donors' samples.

CDR3 residues: CASSLQQGRRETQYF. As DNA, the CDR3 is TGTGCCAGCAGTTTGCAGCAGGGGCGGAGGGAGACCCAGTACTTC. This rearrangement joins TRBV28 to TRBJ2-5; maybe TRBD1 (6 bases). Per germline, CDR1 MDHEN and CDR2 SYDVKM. V lost 3 bases to trimming and J lost 5 bases, with 16 bases between them. The CDR3 length is 15 residues.